The sequence of this T cell receptor (beta chain) was determined in a study of blood T cells in healthy people across ages. Study at large: In model experiments, template switching was able to capture about one barcoded beta molecule for every two T cells that were present. Study conclusions and caveats: Long-lived and aged donors differed, with more naive CD4+ cells and higher diversity in the long-lived. With age, beta diversity per million T cells declined roughly linearly, significantly by roughly 40.

As to this clonotype: The target antigen is unknown.

Per the germline V gene, CDR1 is SNHLY and CDR2 is FYNNEI. With 8 bases removed from V and 3 bases from J, the gap between germline ends came to 13 bases. The CDR3 totals 13 residues. Sample-barcoded 5' priming and a J-beta primer mix drove a second PCR of 7 to 11 cycles. One entry per CDR3 protein, called by TCRdb with MiXCR from the 5' RACE reads. The sample contains approximately 850,000 distinct CDR3 sequences, under 55% of which appear only once. The receptor's source is a man between 60 and 75 years old in good health. Sequencing was carried out using blood. The rearrangement links TRBV2 to TRBJ2-5; D is possibly TRBD2 (6 bases). The CDR3 DNA reads as TGTGCCAGCCGGCGGGGCAGAGAAGAGACCCAGTACTTC. It codes for CASRRGREETQYF.